Listed here are 10 T cell receptor beta chains from one sample, sequenced in a study of regulatory T cells in long-lasting Graves disease. Investigators prepared the TCR beta libraries by applying iRepertoire HTBI primers and Arm-PCR of CDR3 regions. MiXCR, applied by TCRdb to the multiplex PCR reads, yields one record per CDR3 protein. The table has hundreds of thousands of distinct CDR3 sequences, more than 20% seen once. Time point here: persistent/refractory GD, antithyroid drugs over 5 years with positive TRAb. There was RNA extracted from PBMCs, and the TCR library was made from it. Sequencing was performed on peripheral blood mononuclear cells (PBMCs), taken when the disease was refractory, from a patient treated with antithyroid drugs. The receptor set was obtained from a female donor with Graves disease.

This clonotype was picked up many times. CDR3 loop: CASRRLDTYEQYF. The CDR3 nucleotides are TGTGCCAGCAGAAGACTAGACACTTACGAGCAGTACTTC. The chain has TRBV28 and TRBJ2-7, with D tentatively TRBD2 (6 bases). The CDR3 covers 13 residues. The germline V gene encodes CDR1 MDHEN and CDR2 SYDVKM. Trimming cost V 6 bases and J 4 bases, with 13 bases left between them. Full variable domain (missing parts from reference TRBV28 and TRBJ2-7): DVKVTQSSRYLVKRTGEKVFLECVQDMDHENMFWYRQDPGLGLRLIYFSYDVKMKEKGDIPEGYSVSREKKERFSLILESASTNQTSMYLCASRRLDTYEQYFGPGTRLTVT.

This clonotype was counted at least ten times. V usage is TRBV5-1 and J usage is TRBJ2-7; maybe TRBD1 (6 bases). Trimming took 3 bases from V and 2 from J, leaving 12 bases between them. CDR1 is SGHRS, CDR2 YFSETQ, per germline. The CDR3 contains 14 residues. CDR3 nucleotide sequence: TGCGCCAGCAGCTCGAACAGGGCACCCTACGAGCAGTACTTC. This encodes CASSSNRAPYEQYF.

This clonotype showed up just a few times. V gene TRBV29-1 combines with J gene TRBJ1-2; D gene unclear. The CDR3 contains 13 residues. Germline CDR1 and CDR2: SQVTM and ANQGSEA. Between the trimmed V and J ends, which lost 0 bases and 2 bases, there was a span of 7 bases. The CDR3 region is CSVEDSRNYGYTF. The CDR3 nucleotides are TGCAGCGTTGAAGATTCCAGGAACTATGGCTACACCTTC.

Concerning this clonotype: A much larger clone differs from this one at a single base, so this may be a read error. The conserved phenylalanine or tryptophan normally closing the CDR3 is absent here, so this likely arose from a read error. This chain connects TRBV27 to TRBJ1-5; D unresolved. CDR1 is MNHEY, CDR2 SMNVEV, per germline (reference sequence). V lost 2 bases and J 1 base, leaving 6 bases between the germline ends. CDR3 length equals 14 residues. The CDR3 region is CASSLGVSNQPQHL. The CDR3 DNA is TGTGCCAGCAGTTTAGGAGTCAGCAATCAGCCCCAGCATCTT.

This sequence joins TRBV7-9 and TRBJ2-7; TRBD1 might be the D (6 bases). Per germline, CDR1 SEHNR and CDR2 FQNEAQ (reference sequence). The CDR3 sequence is 18 residues long. Trimming took 5 bases from V and 2 from J, leaving 25 bases between them. The CDR3 here is CASSPRGSVVQGPYEQYF. The CDR3 DNA is TGTGCCAGCAGCCCGAGAGGGAGTGTTGTACAGGGACCCTACGAGCAGTACTTC. The complete variable domain, with remaining parts taken from reference TRBV7-9 and TRBJ2-7, reads DTGVSQNPRHKITKRGQNVTFRCDPISEHNRLYWYRQTLGQGPEFLTYFQNEAQLEKSRLLSDRFSAERPKGSFSTLEIQRTEQGDSAMYLCASSPRGSVVQGPYEQYFGPGTRLTVT.

In its sample, this clonotype was seen a few times. This rearrangement joins TRBV6-2 or TRBV6-3 to TRBJ1-2; 7 bases match TRBD1. V lost 0 bases and J lost 6; bases outside the gene matches: 7. There are 15 residues in the CDR3. Per germline, CDR1 MNHEY and CDR2 SVGEGT. DNA for the CDR3: TGTGCCAGCAGTTACTCGGGACAGCTCTTCCATGGCTACACCTTC. Protein product: CASSYSGQLFHGYTF.

Comment on this clonotype: A much bigger clone sits one base away, suggesting this may be a read error. The rearrangement uses TRBV28 and TRBJ1-1; D gene uncertain. This CDR3 is built from 14 residues. Germline assignment: CDR1 MDHEN and CDR2 SYDVKM. The CDR3 bases are TGTGCCAGCAGTCGTAGGGTGTCGAACACTGTAGCTTTCTTT. Protein sequence: CASSRRVSNTVAFF.

Ten or more counts support this clonotype. The rearrangement joins TRBV2 to TRBJ1-1, with 10 bases identical to TRBD1. Germline values: CDR1 SNHLY, CDR2 FYNNEI. V shed 6 bases, J shed 10 bases, and the junction held 14 bases outside the gene matches. This CDR3 contains 15 residues. Written as DNA, the CDR3 is TGTGCCAGCAGGCCGACAGGGGGCCGCCTTGATGTAGCTTTCTTT. This gives the protein CASRPTGGRLDVAFF.

This rearrangement joins TRBV30 to TRBJ2-7, with D possibly TRBD1 on 5 matching bases. Germline V gene sequence: CDR1 GTSNPN, CDR2 SVGIG (reference sequence). The CDR3 runs to 14 residues. The V gene lost 2 bases and the J gene lost 5 bases, with 16 bases spanning the gap. CDR3 in amino acids: CAWSPGQGIDEQYF. DNA for the CDR3: TGTGCCTGGAGTCCCGGGCAGGGTATCGACGAGCAGTACTTC.

This chain uses TRBV19 with TRBJ1-1; D unresolved. The CDR3 runs to 14 residues. V lost 4 bases and J lost 2, with 11 bases in between. Germline CDR1 reads LNHDA; CDR2 reads SQIVND (reference sequence). The DNA of the CDR3 is TGTGCCAGTAGTAGCAAGGGCTATAACACTGAAGCTTTCTTT. Protein: CASSSKGYNTEAFF.